Below, 25 T cell receptor beta chains from the same sample are listed, as sequenced in a study of T cell changes during pregnancy in multiple sclerosis. The method was immunoSEQ multiplex PCR; TCRdb's version includes in-frame clones alone and lacks a portion of them. The sample holds more than 35,000 clones, 88% seen once. The sample here was CD4+ T cells from peripheral blood mononuclear cells, taken in the first trimester of pregnancy. Receptor source: a female donor with multiple sclerosis, enrolled in a pregnancy study.

This sequence joins TRBV5-4 and TRBJ2-5; 8 nucleotides line up with TRBD2. The CDR3 is 15 amino acids. Trimming took 6 bases from V and 1 from J; bases not matched to a gene: 8. Germline-derived CDR1 and CDR2 are SGHNT and YYREEE (reference sequence). CDR3 DNA: TGTGCCAGCAATGCCGGGACTAGTCTCCAAGAGACCCAGTACTTC. Protein sequence: CASNAGTSLQETQYF. Complete variable domain (other parts from reference TRBV5-4 and TRBJ2-5): ETGVTQSPTHLIKTRGQQVTLRCSSQSGHNTVSWYQQALGQGPQFIFQYYREEENGRGNFPPRFSGLQFPNYSSELNVNALELDDSALYLCASNAGTSLQETQYFGPGTRLLVL.

This chain connects TRBV11-2 to TRBJ2-1; D is unresolved. The germline gives CDR1 SGHAT, CDR2 FQNNGV. The CDR3 is made up of 13 amino acids. The V and J ends lost 5 bases and 5 bases respectively, with 10 bases between them. CDR3 protein: CASSVQANNEQFF. CDR3 DNA: TGTGCCAGCAGCGTCCAGGCGAACAATGAGCAGTTCTTC.

This chain connects TRBV7-3 to TRBJ2-2; TRBD2 might be the D (7 bases). Germline loops: CDR1 SGHTA, CDR2 FQGTGA. V was trimmed by 5 bases and J by 0 bases, leaving 13 bases between them. The CDR3 spans 16 residues. The CDR3 DNA follows: TGTGCCAGCAGCACCCCGGGGGGCGCGAACACCGGGGAGCTGTTTTTT. Translated, it gives CASSTPGGANTGELFF.

The rearrangement joins TRBV30 to TRBJ2-7; 8 bases agree with TRBD2. With V trimmed by 2 bases and J by 1 base, 4 bases remained unmatched. From germline, CDR1 is GTSNPN and CDR2 SVGIG (reference sequence). The CDR3 sequence is 14 residues long. Here the CDR3 DNA reads TGTGCCTGGAGTTTCGGGGGGGGATCCTACGAGCAGTACTTC. Translation: CAWSFGGGSYEQYF. Full variable domain (missing parts from reference TRBV30 and TRBJ2-7): SQTIHQWPATLVQPVGSPLSLECTVEGTSNPNLYWYRQAAGRGLQLLFYSVGIGQISSEVPQNLSASRPQDRQFILSSKKLLLSDSGFYLCAWSFGGGSYEQYFGPGTRLTVT.

The rearrangement uses TRBV19 and TRBJ1-1; TRBD1 is a possible D gene (6 bases). This CDR3 contains 14 residues. CDR1 and CDR2 (germline): LNHDA, SQIVND (reference sequence). Trimming left V 3 bases short and J 8 bases short, with 16 bases between. CDR3 in amino acids: CASSIRQEPFEAFF. The CDR3 nucleotides read TGTGCCAGTAGTATCCGACAGGAACCTTTCGAAGCTTTCTTT.

This clone appeared a few times. The chain carries TRBV5-6 and TRBJ1-1; TRBD1 is a possible D gene (6 bases). Germline V gene lookup returns CDR1 SGHDT and CDR2 YYEEEE. The CDR3 runs to 15 residues. V was cut by 6 bases and J by 4 bases, with 19 bases left in between. The CDR3 reads CASNRRGGVGTEAFF. The CDR3 nucleotides are TGTGCCAGCAACAGGCGGGGGGGCGTCGGCACTGAAGCTTTCTTT. Based on the CDR3 plus reference TRBV5-6 and TRBJ1-1, the full variable domain is DAGVTQSPTHLIKTRGQQVTLRCSPKSGHDTVSWYQQALGQGPQFIFQYYEEEERQRGNFPDRFSGHQFPNYSSELNVNALLLGDSALYLCASNRRGGVGTEAFFGQGTRLTVV.

This sequence joins TRBV5-4 and TRBJ2-2; 8 bases are a match to TRBD1. The CDR3 has 15 residues. V shed 4 bases, J shed 5 bases, and the junction held 7 bases outside the gene matches. The V gene's germline CDR1 is SGHNT and CDR2 YYREEE (reference sequence). The CDR3 region is CASSNPRTGTGELFF. The DNA of the CDR3 is TGTGCCAGCAGCAATCCCCGGACAGGGACCGGGGAGCTGTTTTTT.

This clone occurred a few times. The CDR3 nucleotides read TGTGCCAGGGCGCCATACAGGACAGGGTTCAATCAGCCCCAGCATTTT. It is translated as CARAPYRTGFNQPQHF. The V and J genes are TRBV19 and TRBJ1-5, with TRBD1 matching over 8 bases. The CDR3 runs to 16 residues. The ends lost 9 bases at V and 3 bases at J; junction bases unmatched: 13. In germline, CDR1 is LNHDA, CDR2 SQIVND (reference sequence).

The chain couples TRBV2 to TRBJ1-1; D perhaps matches TRBD1 (5 bases). CDR3 length: 15 residues. Trimming pared 6 bases from V and 0 bases from J, leaving 14 bases between. Germline V lookup: CDR1 SNHLY, CDR2 FYNNEI. The CDR3: CASSPAGRMNTEAFF. CDR3 nucleotide sequence: TGTGCCAGCAGCCCGGCAGGGAGGATGAACACTGAAGCTTTCTTT.

The V and J genes are TRBV5-1 and TRBJ1-3, with unresolved D. CDR1 and CDR2 (germline): SGHRS, YFSETQ. The CDR3 is made up of 15 amino acids. The V gene lost 4 bases and the J gene lost 8 bases, with 19 bases spanning the gap. CDR3 protein: CASSPSGTRRDTIYF. The CDR3 DNA is TGCGCCAGCAGCCCCTCGGGAACCCGACGGGACACCATATATTTT. The complete variable domain, with remaining parts taken from reference TRBV5-1 and TRBJ1-3, reads KAGVTQTPRYLIKTRGQQVTLSCSPISGHRSVSWYQQTPGQGLQFLFEYFSETQRNKGNFPGRFSGRQFSNSRSEMNVSTLELGDSALYLCASSPSGTRRDTIYFGEGSWLTVV.

This sequence joins TRBV30 and TRBJ2-1; 7 bases fit TRBD2. The CDR3 runs 16 residues. Germline V gene lookup returns CDR1 GTSNPN and CDR2 SVGIG (reference sequence). V shed 1 base and J 1 base; nucleotides not matched to a gene: 7. In DNA, the CDR3 is TGTGCCTGGAGTGGCGGGGGACGGGGGTCCTACAATGAGCAGTTCTTC. Amino acids: CAWSGGGRGSYNEQFF.

The chain links TRBV19 to TRBJ2-7, with D perhaps TRBD1 (5 bases). This CDR3 spans 16 amino acids. Trimming cost V 5 bases and J 0 bases, with 17 bases left between them. Germline assignment: CDR1 LNHDA and CDR2 SQIVND (reference sequence). The CDR3 DNA sequence: TGTGCCAGTAGTCCCCGGACAAAAGCTAACTCCTACGAGCAGTACTTC. It specifies CASSPRTKANSYEQYF.

The rearrangement links TRBV12-2 to TRBJ2-7; the table calls TRBD2, which could not be checked here. TRBV12-2 is given as a pseudogene. This CDR3 has 19 amino acids. CDR3 in amino acids: CASRFYFGLAGDRSYEQYF. CDR3 bases: TGTGCAAGTCGCTTTTACTTCGGGCTAGCGGGAGATCGGTCCTACGAGCAGTACTTC.

V gene TRBV19 combines with J gene TRBJ2-2; TRBD2 matches at 9 bases. With V trimmed by 4 bases and J by 2 bases, 8 bases remained unmatched. This CDR3 comprises 17 residues. Germline CDR1 LNHDA, CDR2 SQIVND (reference sequence). Here the CDR3 DNA reads TGTGCCAGTAGTAGGAGGGACGGGACTAGCAACACCGGGGAGCTGTTTTTT. Translated: CASSRRDGTSNTGELFF.

This chain uses TRBV9 with TRBJ2-3, with D hard to call. CDR1 and CDR2 from the germline V gene are SGDLS and YYNGEE. The ends were cut back, 3 bases at V and 0 bases at J, with 11 bases in the middle. The CDR3 runs 15 residues. The CDR3 here is CASSALSYSTDTQYF. The DNA for the CDR3 is TGTGCCAGCAGCGCCTTATCCTACAGCACAGATACGCAGTATTTT.

This sequence joins TRBV9 and TRBJ2-5; D is perhaps TRBD2 (5 bases). This CDR3 has 15 amino acids. From germline, CDR1 is SGDLS and CDR2 YYNGEE. V was shortened by 0 bases and J by 1 base, with 10 bases between the two germline ends. The CDR3 DNA is TGTGCCAGCAGCGTAGGTGGGGAGACCCAAGAGACCCAGTACTTC. This codes for CASSVGGETQETQYF.

The chain has TRBV9 and TRBJ2-2, with D unclear. V dropped 0 bases and J dropped 5 bases, with 5 bases sitting between them. The CDR3 totals 13 residues. CDR1 and CDR2 (germline): SGDLS, YYNGEE. The CDR3 loop reads CASSVVTTGELFF. As DNA, the CDR3 is TGTGCCAGCAGCGTAGTGACTACCGGGGAGCTGTTTTTT.

This chain joins TRBV6-4 and TRBJ2-6; the D is unclear. In germline, CDR1 is MRHNA, CDR2 SNTAGT. The CDR3 covers 15 residues. Trimming left V 6 bases short and J 1 base short, with 10 bases between. CDR3 DNA sequence: TGTGCCAGCAGAGATTTCAGTTCTGGGGCCAACGTCCTGACTTTC. Its protein product is CASRDFSSGANVLTF.

The V gene is TRBV10-3, the J gene TRBJ2-7, with a tentative D call TRBD1 (6 bases). CDR1 ENHRY and CDR2 SYGVKD come from the germline V gene. The CDR3 is 14 amino acids. The V end was cut by 0 bases, the J end by 2 bases, with 8 bases between. The CDR3 is CAISESTGTYEQYF. The CDR3, as DNA: TGTGCCATCAGTGAGTCGACAGGAACCTACGAGCAGTACTTC.

The CDR3 nucleotides read TGTGCCTGGAATCGGGGGGGTGGCGAGACCCAGTACTTC. It codes for CAWNRGGGETQYF. This chain joins TRBV30 and TRBJ2-5, with TRBD2 identical over 8 bases. The trim removed 4 bases at V and 5 bases at J, leaving 6 bases unmatched. The CDR3 covers 13 residues. CDR1 and CDR2 from the germline V gene are GTSNPN and SVGIG (reference sequence).

The chain is built from TRBV5-4 and TRBJ1-6; 9 positions agree with TRBD1. This CDR3 is built from 14 residues. The junction had 3 bases not matched to a gene; V was cut back by 3 bases and J by 8 bases. Looked up from germline, CDR1 is SGHNT and CDR2 is YYREEE (reference sequence). Here the CDR3 reads CASSYDRGDSPLHF. CDR3 DNA: TGTGCCAGCAGCTATGACAGGGGGGATTCACCCCTCCACTTT.

The chain combines TRBV2 with TRBJ2-2; tentatively, D is TRBD2 (6 bases). The CDR3 sequence is 15 residues long. In germline, CDR1 is SNHLY, CDR2 FYNNEI. V was trimmed by 4 bases and J by 1 base, leaving 10 bases between them. The CDR3 nucleotides read TGTGCCAGCAGTGGGAGGGCCGTGAACACCGGGGAGCTGTTTTTT. Its protein product is CASSGRAVNTGELFF.

The chain employs TRBV11-2 and TRBJ2-5; 9 positions match TRBD2. There are 15 residues in the CDR3. V lost 4 bases and J lost 5; bases outside the gene matches: 8. Germline assignment: CDR1 SGHAT and CDR2 FQNNGV. The CDR3 DNA is TGTGCCAGCAGCTCCGCCGGGACTAGCTTGGAGACCCAGTACTTC. Translation: CASSSAGTSLETQYF.

In this sample, this clone turned up a few times. V is TRBV28 and J is TRBJ2-1, with D perhaps matching TRBD2 (6 bases). The V end was cut by 2 bases, the J end by 8 bases, with 16 bases between. The CDR3 runs 15 residues. In germline, CDR1 is MDHEN, CDR2 SYDVKM. The CDR3 DNA reads as TGTGCCAGCAGTTTAAGAAGGTGGCGGGACCATGAGCAGTTCTTC. This codes for CASSLRRWRDHEQFF.

V is TRBV6-1 and J is TRBJ2-5; 12 nucleotides align to TRBD2. This CDR3 spans 13 amino acids. V lost 10 bases, J lost 4 bases, and 4 bases stayed unmatched. Germline V lookup: CDR1 MNHNS, CDR2 SASEGT. The CDR3 reads CATKTSGRETQYF. CDR3 in DNA: TGTGCCACCAAGACTAGCGGGAGAGAGACCCAGTACTTC.